This T cell receptor (beta chain) came from a study of long-term antiretroviral therapy in people with HIV. Trimming shortened V by 8 bases and J by 1 base, and 12 bases separated the two germline ends. The CDR3 runs to 14 residues. Germline CDR1 and CDR2: MNHEY and SMNVEV (reference sequence). The assay, immunoSEQ v3.0, was run at survey level. Clones were sequenced by immunoSEQ multiplex PCR, and TCRdb holds only the in-frame ones, with some missing. The table has 11,000 to 15,000 clones, 75% to 85% seen once. The chain is built from TRBV27 and TRBJ1-5; no reliable D call. Sequenced material: unsorted PBMCs, taken 3.2 years before starting antiretroviral therapy. The sequence came from a man aged 35-49 years with HIV. Here the CDR3 reads CASAPDGSNQPQHF. As DNA, the CDR3 is TGTGCCAGCGCCCCGGACGGGAGCAATCAGCCCCAGCATTTT.